This is a list of T cell receptor beta chains from one sample in a study of blood T cell repertoires in COVID-19. Clones were sequenced by immunoSEQ multiplex PCR, and TCRdb holds only the in-frame ones, with some missing. The sample holds some 160,000 clones; 80% are singletons and the top ten take 5%. The source material was peripheral blood. The receptor set was obtained from a woman in her forties or fifties with acute or convalescent COVID-19. The CDR3 runs from the conserved cysteine through the conserved F or W. A D gene is named only where the DNA matches it firmly. Clone size is shown for a subset of rows, as once, few, many or a class of expanded clone.

TRBV28	TRBJ1-5	NA	NA	CASSLGGQPQHF	TGTGCCAGCAGTTTGGGGGGTCAGCCCCAGCATTTT
TRBV12-3/TRBV12-4	TRBJ2-4	NA	TRBD1	CASSSGQGNIQYF	TGTGCCAGCAGTTCAGGACAGGGAAACATTCAGTACTTC
TRBV2	TRBJ1-6	NA	TRBD1	CASRGQGNSPLHF	TGTGCCAGCAGGGGACAGGGAAACTCACCCCTCCACTTT
TRBV15	TRBJ1-1	NA	NA	CATSPRGNTEAFF	TGTGCCACCAGCCCCCGAGGGAACACTGAAGCTTTCTTT
TRBV27	TRBJ1-4	NA	TRBD1	CASRNDRAGEKLFF	TGTGCCAGCAGGAACGACAGGGCGGGAGAAAAACTGTTTTTT
TRBV5-6	TRBJ2-1	NA	NA	CASSLFGGSSYNEQFF	TGTGCCAGCAGCTTGTTTGGGGGGAGCTCCTACAATGAGCAGTTCTTC
TRBV27	TRBJ2-1	NA	TRBD2	CASSQTLAGARDEQFF	TGTGCCAGCAGTCAAACGCTAGCGGGCGCCCGGGATGAGCAGTTCTTC
TRBV29-1	TRBJ1-1	NA	NA	CSVDGATDTEAFF	TGCAGCGTTGATGGTGCGACAGACACTGAAGCTTTCTTT
TRBV5-1	TRBJ2-7	NA	TRBD1	CASSLDGQVPYEQYF	TGCGCCAGCAGCTTGGACGGACAGGTCCCCTACGAGCAGTACTTC
TRBV6-6	TRBJ2-7	NA	TRBD1	CASTGQGASYEQYF	TGTGCCAGCACCGGGCAGGGGGCCTCCTACGAGCAGTACTTC
TRBV28	TRBJ2-2	NA	TRBD1	CASSSPTGADTGELFF	TGTGCCAGCAGTTCGCCGACAGGGGCGGACACCGGGGAGCTGTTTTTT
TRBV2	TRBJ1-1	NA	NA	CASSVSVNTEAFF	TGTGCCAGCAGTGTCAGCGTGAACACTGAAGCTTTCTTT
TRBV10-3	TRBJ2-1	NA	TRBD1	CAIGQGLSNEQFF	TGTGCCATCGGACAGGGGTTGTCCAATGAGCAGTTCTTC
TRBV6-2/TRBV6-3	TRBJ1-1	NA	TRBD1	CASSDGTGSEAFF	TGTGCCAGCAGCGACGGGACAGGGTCTGAAGCTTTCTTT
TRBV12-3/TRBV12-4	TRBJ2-3	few	NA	CASSYRGTDTQYF	TGTGCCAGCAGTTACCGAGGCACAGATACGCAGTATTTT
TRBV18	TRBJ2-1	NA	TRBD1	CASSPRTGGNNEQFF	TGTGCCAGCTCACCACGGACAGGGGGAAACAATGAGCAGTTCTTC
TRBV6-5	TRBJ1-2	few	NA	CASSRATGPYGYTF	TGTGCCAGCAGTCGAGCGACAGGACCGTATGGCTACACCTTC
TRBV4-1	TRBJ1-3	NA	NA	CASSQEAVRDKVYF	TGCGCCAGCAGCCAAGAAGCTGTCCGGGACAAAGTATATTTT
TRBV11-2	TRBJ2-2	NA	TRBD2	CASRRGINTGELFF	TGTGCCAGCAGGCGGGGGATTAACACCGGGGAGCTGTTTTTT
TRBV29-1	TRBJ2-2	NA	TRBD1	CSVEESGTGAGGELFF	TGCAGCGTTGAAGAGTCCGGGACAGGGGCCGGCGGGGAGCTGTTTTTT
TRBV24-1	TRBJ2-3	NA	TRBD1	CATSVGGADTQYF	TGTGCCACCAGTGTAGGGGGCGCAGATACGCAGTATTTT
TRBV9	TRBJ1-1	NA	TRBD1	CASSGGQGATEAFF	TGTGCCAGCAGCGGGGGACAGGGGGCCACTGAAGCTTTCTTT
TRBV30	TRBJ2-5	NA	NA	CAWSRGFETQYF	TGTGCCTGGAGCAGGGGTTTCGAGACCCAGTACTTC
TRBV28	TRBJ2-7	NA	NA	CASSSPRQGAYEQYF	TGTGCCAGCAGTTCTCCGCGCCAGGGTGCCTACGAGCAGTACTTC
TRBV18	TRBJ2-5	NA	NA	CASSPRKGREETQYF	TGTGCCAGCTCACCACGAAAGGGGCGCGAGGAGACCCAGTACTTC
TRBV28	TRBJ1-3	NA	NA	CASSNGVWARWTGNTIYF	TGTGCCAGCAGCAACGGGGTTTGGGCCCGCTGGACTGGAAACACCATATATTTT
TRBV10-3	TRBJ2-3	NA	NA	CAISDQERTDTQYF	TGTGCCATCAGTGACCAAGAGCGCACAGATACGCAGTATTTT
TRBV7-2	TRBJ1-2	few	TRBD1	CASSSGQGSVGGYTF	TGTGCCAGCAGTTCGGGACAGGGATCTGTGGGGGGCTACACCTTC
TRBV6-5	TRBJ2-5	few	TRBD1	CASSYSDRVYVTQYF	TGTGCCAGCAGTTACTCTGACAGGGTGTATGTGACCCAGTACTTC
TRBV6-6	TRBJ2-3	NA	NA	CASSSGQGYTDTQYF	TGTGCCAGCAGTTCCGGGCAGGGCTACACAGATACGCAGTATTTT
TRBV6-1	TRBJ1-2	NA	NA	CASSAHLDLREDGYTF	TGTGCCAGCAGTGCGCACCTCGATCTCAGGGAAGATGGCTACACCTTC
TRBV5-8	TRBJ1-5	NA	TRBD1	CASRLIQGAQPQHF	TGTGCCAGCAGATTAATCCAGGGGGCTCAGCCCCAGCATTTT
TRBV4-2	TRBJ1-2	NA	TRBD1	CASSHADRGSGYTF	TGTGCCAGCAGCCATGCCGACAGGGGTAGCGGCTACACCTTC
TRBV6-2/TRBV6-3	TRBJ1-1	NA	NA	CASSYRDTAEAFF	TGTGCCAGCAGTTATAGGGACACCGCTGAAGCTTTCTTT
TRBV29-1	TRBJ1-3	NA	NA	CSVLEVNSGNTIYF	TGCAGCGTTCTTGAGGTCAACTCTGGAAACACCATATATTTT
TRBV5-8	TRBJ2-2	few	NA	CASSLSSRAGTTGELFF	TGTGCCAGCAGCTTGTCGAGCAGGGCGGGAACCACCGGGGAGCTGTTTTTT
TRBV28	TRBJ2-2	NA	NA	CASTQNGLTGELFF	TGTGCCAGCACCCAGAACGGACTCACCGGGGAGCTGTTTTTT
TRBV4-3	TRBJ2-3	few	TRBD2	CASSQVLAGAGDGADTQYF	TGCGCCAGCAGCCAAGTGCTAGCGGGGGCCGGCGACGGGGCTGATACGCAGTATTTT
TRBV5-1	TRBJ2-1	NA	TRBD2	CASSSRLAGLYNEQFF	TGCGCCAGCAGCTCACGACTAGCGGGGCTCTACAATGAGCAGTTCTTC
TRBV9	TRBJ2-1	NA	NA	CASSVRGSVDYNEQFF	TGTGCCAGCAGCGTTCGGGGTAGCGTGGACTACAATGAGCAGTTCTTC
TRBV4-3	TRBJ2-7	NA	TRBD2	CASSQESGGSYEQYF	TGCGCCAGCAGCCAAGAAAGCGGGGGGTCCTACGAGCAGTACTTC
TRBV2	TRBJ2-1	NA	TRBD2	CASQFGPSGYNEQFF	TGTGCCAGTCAGTTCGGGCCTAGCGGGTACAATGAGCAGTTCTTC
TRBV2	TRBJ1-1	NA	NA	CASGREEWTEAFF	TGTGCCAGCGGGCGGGAGGAATGGACTGAAGCTTTCTTT
TRBV7-2	TRBJ2-1	NA	NA	CASSLMGAEQFF	TGTGCCAGCAGCTTAATGGGGGCTGAGCAGTTCTTC
TRBV20-1	TRBJ1-3	NA	NA	CSARNSYTIYF	TGCAGTGCTAGAAACAGCTACACCATATATTTT
TRBV30	TRBJ2-7	NA	TRBD2	CAWSGLAPHEQYF	TGTGCCTGGAGTGGACTAGCTCCGCACGAGCAGTACTTC
TRBV18	TRBJ1-5	few	NA	CASSPSNQPQHF	TGTGCCAGCTCACCCTCCAATCAGCCCCAGCATTTT
TRBV27	TRBJ1-6	NA	TRBD1	CASAGQGGGSPLHF	TGTGCCAGCGCAGGACAGGGGGGTGGCTCACCCCTCCACTTT